Each of the 22 T cell receptor beta chains below was sequenced from the same sample in a study of molecular identifiers for immune sequencing clone quantification listed by TCRdb under 2018. The receptor library was made with PCR. These reads were obtained on a NextSeq 500. TCRdb applied fastp at Q25 and MiXCR to the public reads, then kept only in-frame beta chains. Each CDR3 protein gets just one entry, which takes the most common genes and DNA from the rows behind it. In this sample the table shows about half a million distinct CDR3 sequences, roughly 24% of which occur a single time. 0.7% to 0.9% of the sample belongs to the ten largest clones. Sample: naive CD8+ T cells from blood, with Jurkat cell RNA spiked in. The intended sense of this specimen's cell subset or site label: FACS-sorted CD8+CD4-CCR7+CD45RA+ naive T cells. The receptors were gathered from a human donor in good health. Some libraries in this study had Jurkat cell RNA spiked in.

About this clonotype itself: A read error may be the cause here, since a much bigger clone is one base away. The CDR3 DNA reads as TGTGCCAGCAGTTTATCGATGGCCACTGAAGCTTCCTTT. Translation gives CASSLSMATEASF. The rearrangement joins TRBV27 to TRBJ1-1, with unresolved D. Germline values: CDR1 MNHEY, CDR2 SMNVEV (reference sequence). This CDR3 comprises 13 residues.

This clonotype appeared a few times. CDR3 nucleotide sequence: TGTGCCAGCAGTTTATATGGTTTAGCGCCGGCAGATACGCAGTATTTT. This gives the protein CASSLYGLAPADTQYF. J is TRBJ2-3 and V is TRBV27; D perhaps matches TRBD2 (5 bases). Trimming stripped 1 base from V and 4 bases from J, with 15 bases between. Germline V gene data show CDR1 as MNHEY and CDR2 as SMNVEV (reference sequence). The CDR3 is made up of 16 amino acids.

This clonotype was recorded at least ten times. The chain links TRBV6-2 or TRBV6-3 to TRBJ1-4; no clear D gene. CDR1 MNHEY and CDR2 SVGEGT come from the germline V gene. The CDR3 spans 14 residues. V was clipped by 6 bases and J by 0 bases, with 8 bases between them. The CDR3 DNA reads as TGTGCCAGCAGAGACGGGACAACTAATGAAAAACTGTTTTTT. It translates to CASRDGTTNEKLFF.

This chain connects TRBV18 to TRBJ1-2; 9 bases agree with TRBD1. The CDR3 spans 15 residues. The V segment lost 0 bases and the J segment 4 bases; nucleotides outside the gene matches: 3. Germline V CDR1 and CDR2: KGHSH, LQKENI. The CDR3 here is CASSPPGQGSYGYTF. CDR3 coding DNA: TGTGCCAGCTCACCACCCGGACAGGGGTCCTATGGCTACACCTTC.

The chain is built from TRBV6-2 or TRBV6-3 and TRBJ2-1, with D maybe TRBD2 (5 bases). Germline CDR1 reads MNHEY; CDR2 reads SVGEGT. CDR3 length: 11 amino acids. The CDR3 DNA follows: TGTGTCACCCAAGGCGGGAATGAGCAGTTCTTC. Residues: CVTQGGNEQFF.

This clonotype was counted only a few times. The chain uses TRBV20-1 and TRBJ1-1; D might be TRBD1 (5 bases). Germline lookup yields CDR1 DFQATT and CDR2 SNEGSKA (reference sequence). The CDR3 length is 15 residues. CDR3: CSVGSRFGANTEAFF. The CDR3 DNA reads TGCAGCGTCGGGTCCCGTTTCGGGGCCAACACTGAAGCTTTCTTT.

The chain couples TRBV11-2 to TRBJ2-2; possibly TRBD2 for D (5 bases). This CDR3 region has 13 residues. Germline CDR1 SGHAT, CDR2 FQNNGV. V was clipped by 5 bases and J by 6 bases, with 10 bases between them. The CDR3 reads CASSVARAGELFF. The CDR3, as DNA: TGTGCCAGCAGCGTAGCGAGGGCCGGGGAGCTGTTTTTT.

The chain combines TRBV25-1 with TRBJ1-1; D remains ambiguous. The CDR3 length is 16 residues. V was clipped by 1 base and J by 0 bases, with 12 bases between them. Germline CDR1 is MGHDK and CDR2 is SYGVNS. The CDR3 DNA is TGTGCCAGCAGTGAATTCACGGGATTCATGAACACTGAAGCTTTCTTT. Its protein product is CASSEFTGFMNTEAFF.

This clonotype was observed a few times. The chain joins TRBV6-5 to TRBJ2-1; D perhaps matches TRBD2 (5 bases). Germline lookup yields CDR1 MNHEY and CDR2 SVGAGI. With 6 bases removed from V and 2 bases from J, the gap between germline ends came to 14 bases. This CDR3 contains 15 residues. The CDR3 region is CASSLTRVTYNEQFF. The CDR3 bases are TGTGCCAGCAGCCTTACGAGGGTAACCTACAATGAGCAGTTCTTC.

This clonotype was detected only a few times. V usage is TRBV12-3 or TRBV12-4 and J usage is TRBJ2-7; D tentatively reads TRBD1 or TRBD2 (5 bases each). V was cut by 3 bases and J by 4 bases, with 13 bases left in between. CDR3 size: 14 residues. The CDR3 nucleotides read TGTGCCAGCAGTTTGGGGACCAGTGATTACGAGCAGTACTTC. Amino acids: CASSLGTSDYEQYF.

This clonotype was found many times. The rearrangement links TRBV29-1 to TRBJ1-1; D not certain. The CDR3 runs 12 residues. Germline assignment: CDR1 SQVTM and CDR2 ANQGSEA. The germline V and J ends were trimmed by 6 bases and 1 base, with 9 bases remaining between them. The CDR3 region has the DNA TGCAGCGTCGCTGGGAGGAACACTGAAGCTTTCTTT. Amino acids: CSVAGRNTEAFF. Together with reference TRBV29-1 and TRBJ1-1, the CDR3 gives the full variable domain: SAVISQKPSRDICQRGTSLTIQCQVDSQVTMMFWYRQQPGQSLTLIATANQGSEATYESGFVIDKFPISRPNLTFSTLTVSNMSPEDSSIYLCSVAGRNTEAFFGQGTRLTVV.

In regard to this clonotype: A much larger clone differs by one base, so this may be a read error. The chain links TRBV30 to TRBJ2-2; weak D call: TRBD1 (6 bases). This CDR3 is built from 11 residues. Trimming took 8 bases from V and 7 from J, leaving 11 bases between them. Germline V gene sequence: CDR1 GTSNPN, CDR2 SVGIG (reference sequence). In DNA form, the CDR3 reads TGTGCCCCCCTACAGGGCGGGGAGCTGTTTTTT. Protein sequence: CAPLQGGELFF.

The J gene is TRBJ1-1, the V gene TRBV5-1, with TRBD1 matching over 9 bases. The CDR3 contains 14 residues. Germline trimming cut 0 bases from V and 5 bases from J; bases unmatched to any gene: 2. Germline V gives CDR1 SGHRS, CDR2 YFSETQ. The chain's CDR3 is CASSLDRGQTEAFF. The CDR3 coding sequence is TGCGCCAGCAGCTTGGACAGGGGGCAAACTGAAGCTTTCTTT.

The chain employs TRBV27 and TRBJ1-1; 7 bases agree with TRBD1. The CDR3 loop spans 17 amino acids. J gave up 0 bases and V 5 bases, and 12 bases lay outside the gene matches. CDR1 and CDR2 from the germline V gene are MNHEY and SMNVEV (reference sequence). Here the CDR3 reads CASSPIVPGGVNTEAFF. The CDR3 DNA reads TGTGCCAGCAGTCCAATAGTCCCAGGGGGGGTGAACACTGAAGCTTTCTTT.

This rearrangement joins TRBV3-1 to TRBJ1-1, with 7 bases identical to TRBD1. The CDR3 consists of 14 residues. The V gene's germline CDR1 is LGHDT and CDR2 YNNKEL (reference sequence). V was pared by 6 bases and J by 3 bases, with 7 bases of the junction left unmatched. In DNA form, the CDR3 reads TGTGCCAGCAGTGAAGGGGGCTGGGACACTGAAGCTTTCTTT. Translated: CASSEGGWDTEAFF.

This chain uses TRBV11-2 with TRBJ1-6; D uncertain. The CDR3 length is 18 residues. Looked up from germline, CDR1 is SGHAT and CDR2 is FQNNGV. Trimming left V 4 bases short and J 0 bases short, with 16 bases between. The CDR3 protein is CASSSNGGVSSYNSPLHF. CDR3 coding DNA: TGTGCCAGCAGCTCAAACGGCGGAGTAAGCTCCTATAATTCACCCCTCCACTTT.

V is TRBV10-3 and J is TRBJ1-5; D is perhaps TRBD1 (6 bases). Trimming pared 4 bases from V and 3 bases from J, leaving 7 bases between. This CDR3 is 13 amino acids long. The germline V gene encodes CDR1 ENHRY and CDR2 SYGVKD. The CDR3 loop reads CAISGDTNQPQHF. CDR3 in DNA: TGTGCCATCAGTGGGGACACCAATCAGCCCCAGCATTTT.

In this sample, this clonotype turned up a few times. The chain couples TRBV9 to TRBJ2-7; 8 positions agree with TRBD1. V lost 0 bases, J lost 5 bases, and 4 bases stayed unmatched. The CDR3 runs 14 residues. CDR1 and CDR2 from the germline V gene are SGDLS and YYNGEE. DNA for the CDR3: TGTGCCAGCAGCGTAGCAGGGGGCAGCGACGAGCAGTACTTC. Its protein is CASSVAGGSDEQYF.

The CDR3: CASSRGLAISYEQYF. CDR3 in DNA: TGCGCCAGCAGCCGAGGACTAGCTATATCCTACGAGCAGTACTTC. The chain combines TRBV4-3 with TRBJ2-7; TRBD2 agrees at 8 bases. The trim removed 4 bases at V and 1 base at J, leaving 6 bases unmatched. CDR1 is LGHNA, CDR2 YSLEER, per germline. This CDR3 spans 15 amino acids.

The rearrangement uses TRBV30 and TRBJ2-7, with 8 positions matching TRBD1. Germline CDR1 reads GTSNPN; CDR2 reads SVGIG (reference sequence). The V gene end was trimmed by 5 bases and the J gene end by 1 base; junction bases not matched to a gene: 4. This CDR3 is 13 amino acids long. The CDR3 loop reads CAWDRGISYEQYF. The CDR3 region has the DNA TGTGCCTGGGACAGGGGAATTTCCTACGAGCAGTACTTC.

Concerning this clonotype itself: A clone one base away is much larger, so this may be a read error. The chain couples TRBV4-1 to TRBJ1-6; no definite D call. This CDR3 contains 13 residues. CDR1 is MGHRA and CDR2 is YSYEKL in the germline V gene. The CDR3 loop reads CASGQDLSSPLHF. As DNA, the CDR3 is TGCGCCAGCGGCCAAGATTTAAGTTCACCCCTCCACTTT.

This clonotype was seen once. A single base separates this from a much larger clone, so it may be a read error. The chain combines TRBV28 with TRBJ2-3, with D possibly being TRBD2 (5 bases). Germline CDR1 MDHEN, CDR2 SYDVKM. This CDR3 is 14 amino acids long. The DNA of the CDR3 is TGTGCCGGCAGTTTTAGTAGCGGCACAGATACGCAGTATTTT. Translated: CAGSFSSGTDTQYF.